The sequence of this TCR beta chain was determined in a study of shared clonotypes between healthy human individuals. Using immunoSEQ multiplex PCR, the repertoire was profiled, and TCRdb retains in-frame clones only, with some absent. The sample carries more than 550,000 clones, over 60% recorded once. The CDR3 totals 17 residues. J lost 5 bases, V lost 2 bases, and 6 bases had no gene match. CDR1 and CDR2 from the germline V gene are SGHTS and YDEGEE. About this clone: Antigen unknown.

Broader study findings: Generally, estimated richness proved larger in naive subsets than it did in memory subsets.

Sequencing was performed on memory CD4+ T cells sorted from blood. Subset indicated: CD45RA-negative fraction. The chain uses TRBV5-8 and TRBJ2-2; TRBD2 matches 13 bases. The clonotype originates from a woman aged 25 to 45 in good health. For the CDR3, the DNA is TGTGCCAGCAGCTTCACTAGCGGGAGGGCCCGGACCGGGGAGCTGTTTTTT. Translation: CASSFTSGRARTGELFF.